These T cell receptor beta chains were read from a single sample in a study of blood T cell repertoires in COVID-19. The data were produced by immunoSEQ multiplex PCR, yet TCRdb's version contains in-frame clones alone and is incomplete. In the table there are around 70,000 clones, about 82% of which are singletons. Material for sequencing was peripheral blood. The receptors here all came from a man aged 45-60 years with acute or convalescent COVID-19. The CDR3 runs from the conserved cysteine through the conserved F or W. D genes are given only for firm matches. Clone size, where shown, is once, few, many, or a class for clones that have expanded.

d_gene	abundance	j_gene	v_gene	CDR3aa	CDR3nt
.	.	TRBJ2-5	TRBV7-6	CASSLRWGPEGTQYF	TGTGCCAGCAGCTTAAGGTGGGGGCCGGAAGGGACCCAGTACTTC
TRBD1	.	TRBJ1-1	TRBV5-1	CASSLTPGQVTEAFF	TGCGCCAGCAGCTTGACCCCGGGACAGGTCACTGAAGCTTTCTTT
.	.	TRBJ1-2	TRBV6-4	CASREGVGDYGYTF	TGTGCCAGCAGGGAGGGTGTTGGGGACTATGGCTACACCTTC
.	.	TRBJ2-6	TRBV7-2	CASSPGWTASRGANVLTF	TGTGCCAGCAGCCCCGGGTGGACAGCCTCCCGGGGGGCCAACGTCCTGACTTTC
TRBD1	few	TRBJ1-1	TRBV20-1	CSASEYGDRGSTEAFF	TGCAGTGCTAGTGAATACGGGGACAGGGGAAGCACTGAAGCTTTCTTT
TRBD1	.	TRBJ2-1	TRBV7-3	CASSSGQGAYEQFF	TGTGCCAGCAGCTCGGGACAGGGGGCATATGAGCAGTTCTTC
TRBD1	.	TRBJ2-7	TRBV28	CASSPPDRDYEQYF	TGTGCCAGCAGCCCCCCGGACAGGGACTACGAGCAGTACTTC
.	.	TRBJ1-4	TRBV27	CASSLSAGWLEKLFF	TGTGCCAGCAGTTTATCGGCGGGGTGGTTAGAAAAACTGTTTTTT
TRBD1	.	TRBJ1-2	TRBV14	CASSQMTGTVNYGYTF	TGTGCCAGCAGCCAAATGACCGGGACAGTCAACTATGGCTACACCTTC
.	.	TRBJ1-1	TRBV27	CASSFFRNTEAFF	TGTGCCAGCAGTTTCTTTCGGAACACTGAAGCTTTCTTT